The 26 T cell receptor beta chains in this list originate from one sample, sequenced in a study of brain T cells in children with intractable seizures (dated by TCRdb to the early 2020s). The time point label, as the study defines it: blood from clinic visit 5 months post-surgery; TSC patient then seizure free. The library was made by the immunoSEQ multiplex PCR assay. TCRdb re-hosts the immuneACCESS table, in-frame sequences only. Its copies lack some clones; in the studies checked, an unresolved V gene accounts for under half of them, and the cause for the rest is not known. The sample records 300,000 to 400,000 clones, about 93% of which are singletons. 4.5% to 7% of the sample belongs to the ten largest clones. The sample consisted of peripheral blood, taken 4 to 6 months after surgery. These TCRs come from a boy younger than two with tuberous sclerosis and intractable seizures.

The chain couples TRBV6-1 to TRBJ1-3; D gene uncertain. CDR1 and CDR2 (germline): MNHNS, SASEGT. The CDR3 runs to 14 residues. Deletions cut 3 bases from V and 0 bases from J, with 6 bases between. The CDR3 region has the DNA TGTGCCAGCAGTGAGGCTTACTCTGGAAACACCATATATTTT. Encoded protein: CASSEAYSGNTIYF.

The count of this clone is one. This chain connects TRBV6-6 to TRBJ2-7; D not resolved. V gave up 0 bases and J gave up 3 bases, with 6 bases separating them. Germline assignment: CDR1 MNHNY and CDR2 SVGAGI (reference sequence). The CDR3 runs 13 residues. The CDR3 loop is CASSYSFGYEQYF. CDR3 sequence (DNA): TGTGCCAGCAGTTACTCTTTTGGCTACGAGCAGTACTTC.

The CDR3: CASSLSRGPNEKLFF. The DNA for the CDR3 is TGTGCCAGCAGCCTAAGCAGGGGACCTAATGAAAAACTGTTTTTT. This sequence joins TRBV11-2 and TRBJ1-4; tentative D call: TRBD1 (6 bases). Per the germline V gene, CDR1 is SGHAT and CDR2 is FQNNGV. There are 15 residues in the CDR3. The V end lost 5 bases, the J end lost 3 bases, and 13 bases lay between the germline ends.

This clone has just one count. The CDR3 DNA is TGTGCCAGTAGTATAGGGGTAACTCAGCCCCAGCATTTT. Encoded protein: CASSIGVTQPQHF. The chain joins TRBV19 to TRBJ1-5; D is uncertain. Germline-derived CDR1 and CDR2 are LNHDA and SQIVND (reference sequence). CDR3 length: 13 residues. V lost 1 base to trimming and J lost 6 bases, with 7 bases between them.

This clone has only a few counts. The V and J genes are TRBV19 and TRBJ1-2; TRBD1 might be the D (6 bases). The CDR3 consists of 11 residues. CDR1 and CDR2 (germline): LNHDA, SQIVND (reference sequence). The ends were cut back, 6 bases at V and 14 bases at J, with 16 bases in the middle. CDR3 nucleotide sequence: TGTGCCAGTAGGACAGGCCCATCCCAGACCTTC. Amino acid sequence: CASRTGPSQTF.

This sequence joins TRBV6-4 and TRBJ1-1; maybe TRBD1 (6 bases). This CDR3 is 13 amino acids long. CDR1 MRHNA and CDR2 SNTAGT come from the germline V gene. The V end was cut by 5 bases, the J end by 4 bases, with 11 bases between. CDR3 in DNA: TGTGCCAGCAGTATACAGGGTGGCACTGAAGCTTTCTTT. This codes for CASSIQGGTEAFF.

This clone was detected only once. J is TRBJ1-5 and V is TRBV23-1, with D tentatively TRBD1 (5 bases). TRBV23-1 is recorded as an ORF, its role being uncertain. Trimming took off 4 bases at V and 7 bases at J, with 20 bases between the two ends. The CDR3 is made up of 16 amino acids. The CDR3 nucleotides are TGCGCCAGCAGTCCCCTCGGGTTTTCAGGGCACCAGCCCCAGCATTTT. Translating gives CASSPLGFSGHQPQHF.

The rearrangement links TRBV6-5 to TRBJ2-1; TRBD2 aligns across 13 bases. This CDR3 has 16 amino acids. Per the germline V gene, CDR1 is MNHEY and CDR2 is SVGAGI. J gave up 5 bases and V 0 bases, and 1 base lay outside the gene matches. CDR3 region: CASSYSGTSGNNEQFF. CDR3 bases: TGTGCCAGCAGTTACTCCGGGACTAGCGGGAACAATGAGCAGTTCTTC.

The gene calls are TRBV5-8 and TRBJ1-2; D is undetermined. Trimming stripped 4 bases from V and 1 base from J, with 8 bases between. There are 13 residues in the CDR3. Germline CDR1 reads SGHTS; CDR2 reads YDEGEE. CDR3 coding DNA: TGTGCCAGCAGCCTCATAGATAACTATGGCTACACCTTC. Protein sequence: CASSLIDNYGYTF.

The CDR3 nucleotides are TGTGCCAGCAGGGAGACAGCGTCCTACGAGCAGTACTTC. This codes for CASRETASYEQYF. This chain connects TRBV6-5 to TRBJ2-7, with a possible D match to TRBD1 (5 bases). V lost 6 bases, J lost 1 base, and 10 bases lay in between. Germline V CDR1 and CDR2: MNHEY, SVGAGI. The CDR3 loop spans 13 amino acids.

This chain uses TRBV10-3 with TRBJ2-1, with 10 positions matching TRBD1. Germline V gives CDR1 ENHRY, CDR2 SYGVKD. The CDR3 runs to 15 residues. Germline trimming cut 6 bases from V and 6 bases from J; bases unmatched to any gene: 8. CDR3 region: CAIRAEGQGPNEQFF. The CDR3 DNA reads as TGTGCCATCAGAGCTGAGGGACAGGGGCCCAATGAGCAGTTCTTC.

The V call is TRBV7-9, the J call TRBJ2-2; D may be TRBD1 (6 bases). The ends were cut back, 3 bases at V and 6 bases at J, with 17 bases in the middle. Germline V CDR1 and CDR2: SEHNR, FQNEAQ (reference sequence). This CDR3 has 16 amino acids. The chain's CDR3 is CASSFYRAPLPGELFF. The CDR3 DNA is TGTGCCAGCAGCTTTTACAGGGCCCCCCTGCCCGGGGAGCTGTTTTTT.

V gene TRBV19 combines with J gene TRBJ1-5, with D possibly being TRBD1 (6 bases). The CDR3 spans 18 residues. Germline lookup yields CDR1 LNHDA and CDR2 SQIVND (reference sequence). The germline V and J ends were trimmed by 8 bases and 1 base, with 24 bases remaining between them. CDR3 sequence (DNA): TGTGCCAGTGACCAGGAAGGGGGGTCCACCTTAAGCAATCAGCCCCAGCATTTT. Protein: CASDQEGGSTLSNQPQHF.

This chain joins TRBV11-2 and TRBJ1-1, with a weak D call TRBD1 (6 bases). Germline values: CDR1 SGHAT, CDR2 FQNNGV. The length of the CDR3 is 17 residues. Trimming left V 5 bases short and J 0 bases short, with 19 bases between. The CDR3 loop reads CASSRSPPGQLNTEAFF. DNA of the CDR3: TGTGCCAGCAGCCGAAGTCCCCCCGGACAGCTGAACACTGAAGCTTTCTTT.

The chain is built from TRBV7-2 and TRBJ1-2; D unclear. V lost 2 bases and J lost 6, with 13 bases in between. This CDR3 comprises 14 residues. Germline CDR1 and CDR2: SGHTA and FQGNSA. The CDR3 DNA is TGTGCCAGCAGCTTATTCTGGACTATTGATGGCTACACCTTC. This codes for CASSLFWTIDGYTF.

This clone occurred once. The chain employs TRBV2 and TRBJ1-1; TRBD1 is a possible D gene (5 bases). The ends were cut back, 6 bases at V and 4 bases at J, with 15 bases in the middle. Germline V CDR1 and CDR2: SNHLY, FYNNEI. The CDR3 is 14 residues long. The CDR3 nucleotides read TGTGCCAGCAGCCTCCTATCTGGGGGCACTGAAGCTTTCTTT. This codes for CASSLLSGGTEAFF.

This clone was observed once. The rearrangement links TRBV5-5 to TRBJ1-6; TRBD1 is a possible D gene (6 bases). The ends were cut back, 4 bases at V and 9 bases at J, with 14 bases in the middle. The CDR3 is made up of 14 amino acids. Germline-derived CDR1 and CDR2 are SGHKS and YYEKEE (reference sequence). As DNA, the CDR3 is TGTGCCAGCAGCCCGGGACACTGGCGTTCACCCCTCCACTTT. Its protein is CASSPGHWRSPLHF.

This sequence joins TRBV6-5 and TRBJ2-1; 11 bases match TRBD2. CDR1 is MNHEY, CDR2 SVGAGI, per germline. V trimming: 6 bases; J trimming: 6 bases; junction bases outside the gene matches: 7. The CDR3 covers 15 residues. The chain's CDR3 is CASSTRTSGLNEQFF. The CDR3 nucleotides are TGTGCCAGCAGCACCAGGACTAGCGGGCTCAATGAGCAGTTCTTC.

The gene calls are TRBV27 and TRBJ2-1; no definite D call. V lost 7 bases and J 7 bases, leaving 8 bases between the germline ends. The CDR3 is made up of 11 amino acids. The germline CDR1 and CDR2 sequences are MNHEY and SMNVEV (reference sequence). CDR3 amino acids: CASTHPNEQFF. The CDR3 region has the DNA TGTGCCAGCACCCACCCGAATGAGCAGTTCTTC.

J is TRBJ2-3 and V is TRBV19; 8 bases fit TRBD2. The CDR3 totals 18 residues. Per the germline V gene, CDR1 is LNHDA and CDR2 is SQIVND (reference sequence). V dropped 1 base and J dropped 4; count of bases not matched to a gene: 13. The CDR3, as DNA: TGTGCCAGTAGTATAGGGTCGGAAAGTCACGGGAGGGCAGATACGCAGTATTTT. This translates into CASSIGSESHGRADTQYF.

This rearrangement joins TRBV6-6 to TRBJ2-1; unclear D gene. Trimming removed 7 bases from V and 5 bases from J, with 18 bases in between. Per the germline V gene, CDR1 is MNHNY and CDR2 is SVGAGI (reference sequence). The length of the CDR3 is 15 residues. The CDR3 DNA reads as TGTGCCAGCAATAGACCCCGGACGGTCAACAATGAGCAGTTCTTC. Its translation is CASNRPRTVNNEQFF.

The CDR3 DNA reads as TGTGCCAGCAGCCACCTGGTCACCGGGGAGCTGTTTTTT. Amino acids: CASSHLVTGELFF. The rearrangement joins TRBV3-1 (or the pseudogene TRBV3-2) to TRBJ2-2; D ambiguous. The V gene lost 3 bases and the J gene lost 4 bases, with 6 bases spanning the gap. Looked up from germline, CDR1 is LGHDT and CDR2 is YNNKEL (reference sequence). This CDR3 has 13 amino acids.

The CDR3 nucleotides read TGTGCCAGCAGCGGTCACACCATATATTTT. Residues: CASSGHTIYF. The rearrangement links TRBV25-1 to TRBJ1-3; D ambiguous. The CDR3 length is 10 residues. Trimming cost V 6 bases and J 8 bases, with 5 bases left between them. Germline V gene data show CDR1 as MGHDK and CDR2 as SYGVNS. Full variable domain (rest looked up from reference TRBV25-1 and TRBJ1-3): EADIYQTPRYLVIGTGKKITLECSQTMGHDKMYWYQQDPGMELHLIHYSYGVNSTEKGDLSSESTVSRIRTEHFPLTLESARPSHTSQYLCASSGHTIYFGEGSWLTVV.

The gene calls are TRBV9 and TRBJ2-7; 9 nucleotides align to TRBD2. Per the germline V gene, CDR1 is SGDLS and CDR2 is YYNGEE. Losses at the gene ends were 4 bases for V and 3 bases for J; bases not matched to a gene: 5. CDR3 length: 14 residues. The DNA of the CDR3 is TGTGCCAGCAGCCCCGGTAGCGGGGGCTACGAGCAGTACTTC. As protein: CASSPGSGGYEQYF.

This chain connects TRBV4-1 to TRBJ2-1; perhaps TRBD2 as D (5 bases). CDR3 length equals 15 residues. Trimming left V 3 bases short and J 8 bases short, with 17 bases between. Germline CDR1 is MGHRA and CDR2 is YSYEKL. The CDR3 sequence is CASSHPHSGNDEQFF. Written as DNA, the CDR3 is TGCGCCAGCAGCCACCCCCACTCGGGAAACGATGAGCAGTTCTTC.

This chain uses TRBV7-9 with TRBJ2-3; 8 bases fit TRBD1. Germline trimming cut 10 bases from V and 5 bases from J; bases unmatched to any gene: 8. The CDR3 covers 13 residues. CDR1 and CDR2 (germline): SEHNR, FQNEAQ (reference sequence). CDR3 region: CATPTGVQDTQYF. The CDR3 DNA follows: TGTGCCACTCCGACAGGGGTTCAAGATACGCAGTATTTT.